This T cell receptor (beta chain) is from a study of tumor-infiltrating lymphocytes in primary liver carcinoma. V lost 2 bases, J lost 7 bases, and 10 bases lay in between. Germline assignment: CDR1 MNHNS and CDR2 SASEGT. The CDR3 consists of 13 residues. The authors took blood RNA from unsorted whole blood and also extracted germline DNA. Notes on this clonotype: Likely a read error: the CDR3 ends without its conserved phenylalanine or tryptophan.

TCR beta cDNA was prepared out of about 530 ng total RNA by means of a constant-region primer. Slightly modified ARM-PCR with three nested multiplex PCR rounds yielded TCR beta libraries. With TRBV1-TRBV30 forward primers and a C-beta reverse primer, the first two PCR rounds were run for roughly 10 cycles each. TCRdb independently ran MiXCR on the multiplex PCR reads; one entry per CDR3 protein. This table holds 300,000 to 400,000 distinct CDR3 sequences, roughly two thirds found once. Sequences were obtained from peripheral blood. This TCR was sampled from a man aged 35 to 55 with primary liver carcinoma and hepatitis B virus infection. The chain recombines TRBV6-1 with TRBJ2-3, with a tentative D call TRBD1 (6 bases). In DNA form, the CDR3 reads TGTGCCAGCAGTGAATGGACAGTCTATACGCAGTATTCT. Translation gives CASSEWTVYTQYS.